The 21 T cell receptor beta chains given below trace back to one sample, sequenced in a study of monozygotic twins with inflammatory bowel disease. TCRdb re-called the 5' RACE reads; every CDR3 protein appears as one record, without DNA. Its table records 170,000 or so distinct CDR3 sequences. The specimen was blood. The receptor set was obtained from a human donor with ulcerative colitis or Crohn's disease, or a healthy co-twin of an affected twin (not recorded which).

This clonotype is identified as medium-sized (0.01 to 0.1%) from frequency. The chain links TRBV5-1 to TRBJ2-7. Germline CDR1 SGHRS, CDR2 YFSETQ. This CDR3 spans 15 amino acids. CDR3 protein: CASSLDWGFGYEQYF.

This sequence joins TRBV6-5 and TRBJ1-6; the D gene TCRdb calls, TRBD1, cannot be checked with no DNA. In germline, CDR1 is MNHEY, CDR2 SVGAGI. CDR3 size: 17 residues. The CDR3 sequence: CASSHWGAGSYNSPLHF.

The V call is TRBV9, the J call TRBJ1-2. CDR3 length equals 16 residues. Germline values: CDR1 SGDLS, CDR2 YYNGEE. This chain's CDR3 is CASSVAPRQSDYGYTF.

The V and J genes are TRBV19 and TRBJ1-5; the D call of TRBD1 rests on TCRdb alone, since no DNA is present to check it. The CDR3 runs 14 residues. CDR1 and CDR2 (germline): LNHDA, SQIVND (reference sequence). CDR3: CASSPGTGVWPQHF.

The genes are TRBV3-1 and TRBJ2-7; TCRdb's D call, TRBD2, is unchecked because there is no DNA. Germline CDR1 LGHDT, CDR2 YNNKEL (reference sequence). The CDR3 totals 14 residues. CDR3 loop: CASSLSGVAYEQYF.

The chain is built from TRBV3-1 and TRBJ1-1. Germline values: CDR1 LGHDT, CDR2 YNNKEL (reference sequence). The CDR3 covers 13 residues. This CDR3 is CASSPPTGGEAFF.

The CDR3 protein is CASSSSTGGSYEQYF. The gene calls are TRBV7-9 and TRBJ2-7; with no DNA, the TCRdb D assignment of TRBD1 cannot be verified. Germline V CDR1 and CDR2: SEHNR, FQNEAQ (reference sequence). There are 15 residues in the CDR3. Supplemented by reference TRBV7-9 and TRBJ2-7, the full variable domain reads DTGVSQNPRHKITKRGQNVTFRCDPISEHNRLYWYRQTLGQGPEFLTYFQNEAQLEKSRLLSDRFSAERPKGSFSTLEIQRTEQGDSAMYLCASSSSTGGSYEQYFGPGTRLTVT.

V and J are TRBV5-1 and TRBJ2-4; TCRdb selects TRBD2, and the lack of DNA leaves this call unchecked. This CDR3 spans 19 amino acids. Germline loops: CDR1 SGHRS, CDR2 YFSETQ. CDR3 residues: CASSSRLAGGPWAKNMQYF.

The chain carries TRBV6-1 and TRBJ2-1; TCRdb proposes TRBD2, but this gene call is untestable without DNA. The CDR3 spans 15 residues. Germline loops: CDR1 MNHNS, CDR2 SASEGT. CDR3 amino acids: CASSEGTAIYNEQFF.

The chain joins TRBV20-1 to TRBJ2-5; checking the TCRdb D call of TRBD1 is not possible without DNA. Germline lookup yields CDR1 DFQATT and CDR2 SNEGSKA (reference sequence). CDR3 length: 15 amino acids. CDR3 sequence: CSARVGPRSEETQYF.

J is TRBJ1-1 and V is TRBV5-1; TCRdb picks TRBD1, but there is no DNA to check that call. The CDR3 is 15 residues long. Germline V CDR1 and CDR2: SGHRS, YFSETQ. This chain's CDR3 is CASSPRGTDNTEAFF.

This chain joins TRBV7-2 and TRBJ2-1; TCRdb's D call of TRBD1 is untestable without DNA. This CDR3 spans 15 amino acids. Germline V gives CDR1 SGHTA, CDR2 FQGNSA. The CDR3 spells CASNRAGASSNEQFF.

This chain uses TRBV7-2 with TRBJ2-7; the TRBD2 assignment by TCRdb is unverifiable without DNA. CDR3 length: 17 residues. Looked up from germline, CDR1 is SGHTA and CDR2 is FQGNSA. The CDR3 sequence: CASSLVGGGGVTYEQYF.

This rearrangement joins TRBV9 to TRBJ2-2. The CDR3 loop spans 14 amino acids. The germline CDR1 and CDR2 sequences are SGDLS and YYNGEE. The CDR3 sequence: CASSVRLDTGELFF.

This chain uses TRBV5-1 with TRBJ2-5; TCRdb reports TRBD1, a call that lacks DNA to check it against. The CDR3 is made up of 12 amino acids. CDR1 and CDR2 from the germline V gene are SGHRS and YFSETQ. The CDR3 is CASGHYLKTQYF. The entire variable domain, with the rest obtained from reference TRBV5-1 and TRBJ2-5, is as follows: KAGVTQTPRYLIKTRGQQVTLSCSPISGHRSVSWYQQTPGQGLQFLFEYFSETQRNKGNFPGRFSGRQFSNSRSEMNVSTLELGDSALYLCASGHYLKTQYFGPGTRLLVL.

The CDR3 sequence: CASSLGRRNTDTQYF. This chain links TRBV5-4 with TRBJ2-3; TCRdb returns TRBD2, unconfirmable since there is no DNA. The CDR3 has 15 residues. Germline values: CDR1 SGHNT, CDR2 YYREEE (reference sequence).

CDR3 in amino acids: CASSFRPVNNSPLHF. The chain couples TRBV7-8 to TRBJ1-6. Germline values: CDR1 SGHVS, CDR2 FQNEAQ. The CDR3 covers 15 residues. Complete variable domain (other parts from reference TRBV7-8 and TRBJ1-6): GAGVSQSPRYKVAKRGQDVALRCDPISGHVSLFWYQQALGQGPEFLTYFQNEAQLDKSGLPSDRFFAERPEGSVSTLKIQRTQQEDSAVYLCASSFRPVNNSPLHFGNGTRLTVT.

This rearrangement joins TRBV12-3 or TRBV12-4 to TRBJ2-5; TCRdb indicates TRBD1, and absent DNA this call remains unverified. The CDR3 runs 17 residues. The CDR3 reads CASSKFMGLSGEETQYF.

The genes are TRBV29-1 and TRBJ2-1; the D gene TCRdb calls, TRBD1, cannot be checked with no DNA. The CDR3 loop spans 13 amino acids. CDR1 SQVTM and CDR2 ANQGSEA come from the germline V gene. The chain's CDR3 is CSVEVSGGVEQFF.

CDR3 protein: CASSLDRTSLDF. V gene TRBV11-2 combines with J gene TRBJ2-7; there is no DNA to check the TCRdb D call of TRBD2. The germline CDR1 and CDR2 sequences are SGHAT and FQNNGV. The CDR3 contains 12 residues.

The gene calls are TRBV5-5 and TRBJ2-7. The CDR3 runs to 13 residues. CDR1 SGHKS and CDR2 YYEKEE come from the germline V gene (reference sequence). The CDR3 sequence is CASSLDRVTEQYF.